This is a list of T cell receptor beta chains from one sample in a study of shared clonotypes between healthy human individuals. TCRdb keeps only in-frame clones here, not all; method: immunoSEQ multiplex PCR. In the table there are about 1.5 million clones, 98% of which are singletons. The sequenced sample consisted of naive CD4+ T cells sorted from blood. The receptors derive from a man aged 30-40 years in good health. Each CDR3 is given with its conserved first and last residue. Each record gives: clone size, J gene, D gene, V gene, CDR3 DNA, CDR3 protein. The D gene is left open where the match is weak. The size entry is marked missing in some rows and otherwise reads once, few, many or a size class.

.	TRBJ2-7	TRBD2	TRBV27	TGTGCCAGCAGTTCCCGGACTAGCGGGAGCTACGAGCAGTACTTC	CASSSRTSGSYEQYF
.	TRBJ2-3	TRBD2	TRBV2	TGTGCCAGCGAAACTAGCGGCACAGATACGCAGTATTTT	CASETSGTDTQYF
.	TRBJ2-7	TRBD2	TRBV4-1	TGCGCCAGCAGCCAGGGACTAGCGGGAGTAGGGGAGCAGTACTTC	CASSQGLAGVGEQYF
.	TRBJ2-7	.	TRBV5-1	TGCGCCAGCAGCCAGGACAGCTACGAGCAGTACTTC	CASSQDSYEQYF
.	TRBJ2-7	.	TRBV4-2	TGTGCCAGCAGCCAAGATACATCCTTCGTTGGCGGGACCTCTATTTACGAGCAGTACTTC	CASSQDTSFVGGTSIYEQYF
.	TRBJ1-1	.	TRBV18	TGTGCCAGCTCACCCCTCGGGGGTCTCATGAACACTGAAGCTTTCTTT	CASSPLGGLMNTEAFF
.	TRBJ2-5	TRBD2	TRBV19	TGTGCCAGTGCACCTAGCGGGAGGGGAGAGACCCAGTACTTC	CASAPSGRGETQYF
.	TRBJ1-2	.	TRBV30	TGTGCCTGGAGTGTACGGAGGACTGAAGTCTCCGATGGCTACACCTTC	CAWSVRRTEVSDGYTF
.	TRBJ1-1	.	TRBV13	TGTGCCAGCAGCTTAAGTTATCAGGGCCGAAACACTGAAGCTTTCTTT	CASSLSYQGRNTEAFF
.	TRBJ1-5	.	TRBV18	TGTGCCAGCTCACCATTAGCCCTGGCAGGGGTTAATCAGCCCCAGCATTTT	CASSPLALAGVNQPQHF
.	TRBJ2-7	TRBD2	TRBV18	TGTGCCAGCTCACCGCCCACCCGTCTAGCGGGAGGATCAGCCTACGAGCAGTACTTC	CASSPPTRLAGGSAYEQYF
.	TRBJ1-2	.	TRBV28	TGTGCCAGCAGTGCGCCAGGGGTCTATGGCTACACCTTC	CASSAPGVYGYTF
.	TRBJ2-1	TRBD2	TRBV7-2	TGTGCCAGCAGCTTAGGGGTTCTAGCGGGGGGTACCTACAATGAGCAGTTCTTC	CASSLGVLAGGTYNEQFF
once	TRBJ2-1	TRBD2	TRBV5-1	TGCGCCAGCAGCCCCGGGACTAGCGGAGTATACAATGAGCAGTTCTTC	CASSPGTSGVYNEQFF
.	TRBJ2-7	TRBD2	TRBV28	TGTGCCAGCAGTTTATCCTCTAGCGGGAGAAGCGAGCAGTACTTC	CASSLSSSGRSEQYF
.	TRBJ2-5	.	TRBV28	TGTGCCAGCAGTTTACCGGCCCTTCCTGAGACCCAGTACTTC	CASSLPALPETQYF
.	TRBJ2-3	TRBD1	TRBV2	TGTGCCAGCCGGGACAGACTCACAGATACGCAGTATTTT	CASRDRLTDTQYF
.	TRBJ1-5	.	TRBV18	TGTGCCAGCTCACTAGTCGGGGGGGGTGATCAGCCCCAGCATTTT	CASSLVGGGDQPQHF
once	TRBJ2-1	TRBD2	TRBV6-5	TGTGCCAGCAGTCTTACTAGCGGAGCCTACAATAAGCAGTTCTTC	CASSLTSGAYNKQFF
.	TRBJ2-7	TRBD1	TRBV5-1	TGCGCCAGCAGCCTAATCACAGGGGGGCGCTACGAGCAGTACTTC	CASSLITGGRYEQYF
.	TRBJ2-3	TRBD1	TRBV18	TGTGCCAGCTCCCAAGGACAGGGGTCAATATCCACGCAGTATTTT	CASSQGQGSISTQYF
.	TRBJ2-1	TRBD2	TRBV6-6	TGTGCCAGCAGAGCGGGAGCCCGAAATGAGCAGTTCTTC	CASRAGARNEQFF
.	TRBJ2-7	.	TRBV11-2	TGTGCCAGCAGCTGGGAACAGACCTACGAGCAGTACTTC	CASSWEQTYEQYF
once	TRBJ2-3	.	TRBV18	TGTGCCAGCTCACCATCCAGTCTCACAGATACGCAGTATTTT	CASSPSSLTDTQYF
.	TRBJ1-2	.	TRBV12-2	TGTGCAAGTCGCCCCGGACATTATTTTGGCTACACCTTC	CASRPGHYFGYTF
.	TRBJ1-1	.	TRBV14	TGTGCCAGCAGCCGTAAAACAGGGAGAAACACTGAAGCTTTCTTT	CASSRKTGRNTEAFF
.	TRBJ2-6	.	TRBV7-2	TGTGCCAGCAGCCTAAGTCCCGGGCGCTCTGGGGCCAACGTCCTGACTTTC	CASSLSPGRSGANVLTF
.	TRBJ2-5	.	TRBV19	TGTGCCAGTAGTATAACGACTCCAGAGACCCAGTACTTC	CASSITTPETQYF
.	TRBJ2-1	.	TRBV10-3	TGTGCCATCACCACCGACTACGCCAATGAGCAGTTCTTC	CAITTDYANEQFF
.	TRBJ1-1	.	TRBV9	TGTGCCAGCAGCGTAGTCCCGGGGCGTGAAGCTTTCTTT	CASSVVPGREAFF
few	TRBJ1-1	.	TRBV10-3	TGTGCCATCAGTGAGGTAGGCGTGAGGGGTGAAGCTTTCTTT	CAISEVGVRGEAFF
.	TRBJ1-1	TRBD1	TRBV19	TGTGCCAGTAGGTTCCAACAGGGGACTGAAGCTTTCTTT	CASRFQQGTEAFF
.	TRBJ2-7	TRBD1	TRBV11-2	TGTGCCAGCAGCTTAGGGCCGGGACAGGGGAAAAGTTTTGGCTACGAGCAGTACTTC	CASSLGPGQGKSFGYEQYF
.	TRBJ2-2	.	TRBV7-2	TGTGCCAGCAGCTTAGTCACCGGGGAGCTGTTTTTT	CASSLVTGELFF
.	TRBJ2-7	TRBD1	TRBV10-3	TGTGCCATCAGTGGGCGGGACAGGGGCTCCTACGAGCAGTACTTC	CAISGRDRGSYEQYF
.	TRBJ2-5	.	TRBV2	TGTGCCAGCTCCCCCATAGGGGAGACCCAGTACTTC	CASSPIGETQYF
.	TRBJ1-5	.	TRBV11-1	TGTGCCAGCAGCTTAGATTCTAGCAATCAGCCCCAGCATTTT	CASSLDSSNQPQHF
.	TRBJ1-2	.	TRBV28	TGTGCCAGCGGAGGGAGCCACTATGGCTACACCTTC	CASGGSHYGYTF
.	TRBJ1-2	TRBD1	TRBV18	TGTGCCAGCTCACCACTCGCGCATGGACAGGGGCTTGGGGATGGCTACACCTTC	CASSPLAHGQGLGDGYTF
.	TRBJ2-1	.	TRBV27	TGTGCCAGCAGTTTAGGGGGCTATGAGCAGTTCTTC	CASSLGGYEQFF
.	TRBJ2-1	TRBD2	TRBV5-4	TGTGCCAGCAGCACCTGGACTAGCGGGAGTAATGAGCAGTTCTTC	CASSTWTSGSNEQFF
.	TRBJ2-2	TRBD2	TRBV30	TGTGCCTGGAGTGCACTAGCGGGAGCCGGGGAGCTGTTTTTT	CAWSALAGAGELFF
.	TRBJ2-1	.	TRBV4-1	TGCGCCAGCAGCCACCCGGGAGAGGACAATGAGCAGTTCTTC	CASSHPGEDNEQFF
.	TRBJ1-5	TRBD1	TRBV29-1	TGCAGCGTTCGGGACAGGAATCAGCCCCAGCATTTT	CSVRDRNQPQHF
.	TRBJ2-7	TRBD2	TRBV7-8	TGTGCCAGCAGCTTAGGGTCTGGCGGGAGGGCCGGGGGTGAGCAGTACTTC	CASSLGSGGRAGGEQYF
.	TRBJ1-1	.	TRBV6-6	TGTGCCAGCAGTCCACAGTCTAACACTGAAGCTTTCTTT	CASSPQSNTEAFF
.	TRBJ2-1	.	TRBV5-1	TGCGCCAGCAGCTTGGTTCAGGTTTCGGACTCCTACAATGAGCAGTTCTTC	CASSLVQVSDSYNEQFF
.	TRBJ2-7	TRBD1	TRBV5-1	TGCGCCAGCAGCTTGAAAGGGACAGGGATAACATCCTACGAGCAGTACTTC	CASSLKGTGITSYEQYF
.	TRBJ2-1	TRBD1	TRBV4-1	TGCGCCAGCAGCCAAGATAACAGGGGGCCCTACAATGAGCAGTTCTTC	CASSQDNRGPYNEQFF
.	TRBJ2-7	.	TRBV18	TGTGCCAGCTCGATTCCTCGACAGGGACTCTACGAGCAGTACTTC	CASSIPRQGLYEQYF
once	TRBJ2-7	TRBD2	TRBV19	TGTGCCAGTAGTAACAGCGGGAGATTAGGGGAGCAGTACTTC	CASSNSGRLGEQYF
.	TRBJ2-7	.	TRBV5-1	TGCGCCAGCAGCTTGGCCGGCGGTAGCGCTTACTACGAGCAGTACTTC	CASSLAGGSAYYEQYF
.	TRBJ2-5	.	TRBV27	TGTGCCAGCAGTTTCCAGGGGGGCCCGGAGACCCAGTACTTC	CASSFQGGPETQYF